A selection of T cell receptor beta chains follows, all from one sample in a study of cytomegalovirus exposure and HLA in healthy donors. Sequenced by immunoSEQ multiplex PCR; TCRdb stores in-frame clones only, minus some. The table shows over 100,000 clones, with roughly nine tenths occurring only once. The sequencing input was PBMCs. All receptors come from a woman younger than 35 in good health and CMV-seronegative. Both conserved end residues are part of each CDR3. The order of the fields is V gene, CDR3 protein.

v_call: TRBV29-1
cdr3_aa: CSVAGQGQPQHF

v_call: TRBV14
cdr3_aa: CASSQVGDYGYTF

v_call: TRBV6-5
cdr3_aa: CASSYSSRGSYEQYF

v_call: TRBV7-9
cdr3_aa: CASSPRQGAGSPLHF

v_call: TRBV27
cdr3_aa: CASSLLGTVNYGYTF

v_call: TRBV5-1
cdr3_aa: CASSPGGTGYGYTF

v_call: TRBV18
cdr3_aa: CASSPYSNQPQHF

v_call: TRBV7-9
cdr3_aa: CASSLASGGATDTQYF

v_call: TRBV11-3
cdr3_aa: CASSLAPQDSGANVLTF

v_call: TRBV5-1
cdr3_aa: CASSLQGTGTDTQYF

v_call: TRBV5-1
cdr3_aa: CASSLGGGLSYEQYF

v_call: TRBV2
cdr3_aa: CASSELVRSRGREKLFF

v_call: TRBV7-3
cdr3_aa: CASSLGRLRAPYEQYF

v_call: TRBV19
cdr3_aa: CASSNRRTHSGDNEQFF

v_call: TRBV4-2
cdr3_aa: CASKATMESPLHF

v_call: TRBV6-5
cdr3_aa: CASREGGWADEAFF

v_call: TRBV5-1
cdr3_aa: CASSATGSGETQYF

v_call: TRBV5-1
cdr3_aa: CASSPRDRGTGELFF

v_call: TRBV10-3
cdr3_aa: CAIREGVGSQPQHF

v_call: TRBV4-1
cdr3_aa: CASSQDSLENTEAFF

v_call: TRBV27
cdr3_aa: CASNSDRRHSGNTIYF

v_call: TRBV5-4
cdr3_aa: CASSRETGGDEKLFF

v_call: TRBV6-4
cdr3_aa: CASSDSDRGYTF

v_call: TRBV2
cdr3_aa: CASSEFFRVVRGSNEKLFF

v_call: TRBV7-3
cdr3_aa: CASSPTRGGLGGYTF

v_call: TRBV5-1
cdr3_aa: CASSLLAGGPEQYF

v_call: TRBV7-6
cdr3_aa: CASSLGPRKDYNEQFF

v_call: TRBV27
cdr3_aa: CASSLEGAPGYSPLHF

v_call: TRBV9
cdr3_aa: CASSHSQVANTGELFF

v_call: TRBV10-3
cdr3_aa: CAISESRTGETQYF

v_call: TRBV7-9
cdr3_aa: CASSLGRPAGVQETQYF

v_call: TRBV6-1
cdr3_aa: CATDPNRANQETQYF

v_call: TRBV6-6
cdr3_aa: CASRGVLEQYF

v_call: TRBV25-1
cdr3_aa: CASSEWGTGSNTEAFF

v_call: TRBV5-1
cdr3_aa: CASSLVQGPPYEQYF

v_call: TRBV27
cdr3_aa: CASTHRAPASGGPYEQYF

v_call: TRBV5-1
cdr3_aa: CASSPGGTISGNTIYF

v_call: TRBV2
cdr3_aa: CASSGDYVVSPQHF

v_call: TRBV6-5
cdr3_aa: CASSSSRWTGNTIYF

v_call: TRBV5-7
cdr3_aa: CASSLFTGERFYGYTF

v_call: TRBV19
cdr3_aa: CASSNPPLRSRGTQYF

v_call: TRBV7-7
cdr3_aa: CASSLSAGGELFF

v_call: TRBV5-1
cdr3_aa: CATAPGLSYEQYF

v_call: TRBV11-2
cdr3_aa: CASREEPGLATINEQFF

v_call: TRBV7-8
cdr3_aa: CASSLSGGADSPLHF

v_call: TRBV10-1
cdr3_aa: CASRRDRNNSPLHF

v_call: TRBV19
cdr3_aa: CASSIAENTEAFF

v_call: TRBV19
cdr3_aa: CASSRAPVSTDTQYF